These 28 T cell receptor beta chains share one sample of origin, sequenced in a study of blood T cells in healthy people across ages. It was with a sample-barcoded 5' primer and a J-beta primer mix that a second PCR of about 6 to 12 cycles was run. TCRdb independently ran MiXCR on the 5' RACE reads; one entry per CDR3 protein. The sample shows 750,000 to 950,000 distinct CDR3 sequences, 29% of them seen only once. The same sample was also used in a study of T cells of mothers and their children.

Material: blood. The receptor source for this set is a woman in her 40s in good health.

This chain links TRBV11-2 with TRBJ2-5, with a tentative D call TRBD1 (6 bases). The CDR3 totals 14 residues. Trimming took off 2 bases at V and 11 bases at J, with 18 bases between the two ends. Germline V gene data show CDR1 as SGHAT and CDR2 as FQNNGV. The CDR3 here is CASSLIQGRLGQYF. DNA for the CDR3: TGTGCCAGCAGCTTAATCCAGGGGAGATTGGGGCAGTACTTC.

Concerning this clonotype: Since a much larger clone is just one base distant, this may be a read error. The chain combines TRBV12-3 or TRBV12-4 with TRBJ2-1; D is unclear. The V end lost 6 bases, the J end lost 7 bases, and 13 bases lay between the germline ends. The CDR3 has 13 residues. The DNA for the CDR3 is TGTGCCAGCAGGTCCCGAACAAAAAATGAGCAGTTCTTC. It specifies CASRSRTKNEQFF.

In its sample, this clonotype was seen a few times. The V and J genes are TRBV27 and TRBJ2-1; D is tentatively TRBD1 or TRBD2 (7 bases each). Germline-derived CDR1 and CDR2 are MNHEY and SMNVEV (reference sequence). This CDR3 has 14 amino acids. Trimming stripped 5 bases from V and 8 bases from J, with 16 bases between. Here the CDR3 reads CASSPGGVGDEQFF. The CDR3 DNA reads as TGTGCCAGCAGTCCAGGGGGGGTAGGCGATGAGCAGTTCTTC.

The table lists this clonotype with many counts. The chain combines TRBV29-1 with TRBJ2-7; TRBD1 matches 8 bases. Losses at the gene ends were 5 bases for V and 6 bases for J; bases not matched to a gene: 6. Germline values: CDR1 SQVTM, CDR2 ANQGSEA. This CDR3 has 12 amino acids. CDR3 protein: CSVRTGPREQYF. The CDR3 DNA follows: TGCAGCGTTCGGACAGGGCCGCGCGAGCAGTACTTC.

About this clonotype: This may come from a read error, since a much larger clone is one base off. The chain links TRBV10-3 to TRBJ2-5, with a possible D match to TRBD2 (5 bases). Germline assignment: CDR1 ENHRY and CDR2 SYGVKD. The V end lost 2 bases, the J end lost 5 bases, and 12 bases lay between the germline ends. This CDR3 spans 14 amino acids. In nucleotides, the CDR3 is TGTGCCATCAGTGAGCGACGGGGTGCGGAGACCCAGTACTTC. Residues: CAISERRGAETQYF.

This clonotype was found a few times. This chain connects TRBV5-5 to TRBJ1-2; D may be TRBD1 (6 bases). The CDR3 has 11 residues. Trimming took off 7 bases at V and 7 bases at J, with 11 bases between the two ends. The germline CDR1 and CDR2 sequences are SGHKS and YYEKEE (reference sequence). This CDR3 reads CASRLGGGYTF. CDR3 sequence (DNA): TGTGCCAGCCGACTAGGGGGTGGCTACACCTTC.

This clonotype appeared many times. The genes are TRBV6-6 and TRBJ1-1, with TRBD1 as a possible D gene (5 bases). This CDR3 is 13 amino acids long. V was shortened by 7 bases and J by 1 base, with 10 bases between the two germline ends. CDR1 and CDR2 (germline): MNHNY, SVGAGI (reference sequence). The CDR3 here is CASTPGANTEAFF. In nucleotides, the CDR3 is TGTGCCAGCACCCCCGGGGCGAACACTGAAGCTTTCTTT.

The table lists this clonotype with a few counts. The rearrangement uses TRBV9 and TRBJ2-1; 9 bases agree with TRBD1. The V gene end was trimmed by 4 bases and the J gene end by 5 bases; junction bases not matched to a gene: 10. Germline V CDR1 and CDR2: SGDLS, YYNGEE. The CDR3 is 16 residues long. The chain's CDR3 is CASSRTGGGRDNEQFF. CDR3 sequence (DNA): TGTGCCAGCAGCCGCACAGGGGGCGGACGGGACAATGAGCAGTTCTTC.

This clonotype was counted a single time. V and J are TRBV19 and TRBJ1-2, with D perhaps TRBD1 (5 bases). The germline V and J ends were trimmed by 7 bases and 4 bases, with 10 bases remaining between them. Germline V gene data show CDR1 as LNHDA and CDR2 as SQIVND (reference sequence). This CDR3 is built from 12 residues. The CDR3 here is CASTTESYGYTF. The CDR3 DNA sequence: TGTGCCAGTACGACAGAGAGCTATGGCTACACCTTC.

This clonotype turned up a few times. The V call is TRBV20-1, the J call TRBJ2-7, with TRBD2 matching over 9 bases. Germline V gives CDR1 DFQATT, CDR2 SNEGSKA (reference sequence). CDR3 length equals 15 residues. V shed 6 bases, J shed 3 bases, and the junction held 12 bases outside the gene matches. The CDR3 DNA reads as TGCAGTGCCCCTATTAGCGGGGGCGCGATCTACGAGCAGTACTTC. This gives the protein CSAPISGGAIYEQYF.

The V gene is TRBV20-1, the J gene TRBJ2-1, with D possibly called TRBD1 or TRBD2 (5 bases each). Germline CDR1 and CDR2: DFQATT and SNEGSKA (reference sequence). The CDR3 is 15 amino acids. Trimming removed 3 bases at V and 2 bases at J, with 14 bases between. For the CDR3, the DNA is TGCAGTGCTAGCCTTACCTGGGACCCCTACAATGAGCAGTTCTTC. Translation: CSASLTWDPYNEQFF.

There are many counts of this clonotype. This chain links TRBV28 with TRBJ2-7; a possible D gene is TRBD1 (6 bases). Germline-derived CDR1 and CDR2 are MDHEN and SYDVKM. This CDR3 region has 14 residues. V gave up 3 bases and J gave up 2 bases, with 11 bases separating them. CDR3: CASSFQGIPYEQYF. Here the CDR3 DNA reads TGTGCCAGCAGTTTTCAGGGGATCCCCTACGAGCAGTACTTC.

This clonotype showed up just once. With a much larger clone just one base away, this may be a read error. The chain has TRBV7-9 and TRBJ2-5; TRBD1 agrees at 8 bases. TRBJ2-7 matches the DNA end more closely, so the J call is doubtful. This CDR3 contains 15 residues. The germline CDR1 and CDR2 sequences are SEHNR and FQNEAQ (reference sequence). Here the CDR3 reads CASSPTGDRAHEQYF. DNA for the CDR3: TGTGCCAGCAGCCCGACAGGGGATCGTGCCCACGAGCAGTACTTC.

The V call is TRBV5-5, the J call TRBJ1-5; a possible D gene is TRBD1 (6 bases). The CDR3 sequence is 15 residues long. Trimming removed 4 bases at V and 6 bases at J, with 17 bases between. Germline V CDR1 and CDR2: SGHKS, YYEKEE (reference sequence). Here the CDR3 reads CASSPSHRVGQPQHF. The CDR3 nucleotides are TGTGCCAGCAGCCCGTCCCACAGGGTAGGTCAGCCCCAGCATTTT.

In its sample, this clonotype was seen many times. V gene TRBV20-1 combines with J gene TRBJ1-2; 8 bases fit TRBD1. CDR3 size: 17 residues. Germline V gives CDR1 DFQATT, CDR2 SNEGSKA (reference sequence). The ends lost 0 bases at V and 5 bases at J; junction bases unmatched: 14. The CDR3 sequence is CSARDHSHPTGAYGYTF. For the CDR3, the DNA is TGCAGTGCTAGAGATCATTCCCACCCGACAGGGGCTTATGGCTACACCTTC.

This clonotype came up a few times. The chain recombines TRBV14 with TRBJ2-7, with D possibly TRBD1 on 7 matching bases. Germline lookup yields CDR1 SGHDN and CDR2 FVKESK. The ends were cut back, 1 base at V and 4 bases at J, with 17 bases in the middle. This CDR3 is built from 16 residues. The DNA of the CDR3 is TGTGCCAGCAGCCAAGGGCTGGGGCAGGGGGGATACGAGCAGTACTTC. As protein: CASSQGLGQGGYEQYF.

The chain employs TRBV19 and TRBJ2-5, with TRBD1 matching over 9 bases. The junction had 6 bases not matched to a gene; V was cut back by 6 bases and J by 7 bases. The germline V gene has CDR1 LNHDA and CDR2 SQIVND (reference sequence). The CDR3 is 13 residues long. The CDR3, as DNA: TGTGCCAGTAGCATACAGGGGGCGGGGACCCAGTACTTC. It yields the protein CASSIQGAGTQYF.

This clonotype was seen only a few times. The chain has TRBV7-6 and TRBJ1-4; the D gene is possibly TRBD1 (6 bases). Germline-derived CDR1 and CDR2 are SGHVS and FNYEAQ. This CDR3 has 16 residues. The V end was cut by 5 bases, the J end by 5 bases, with 18 bases between. CDR3 region: CASSKSAGDKNEKLFF. CDR3 DNA: TGTGCCAGCAGCAAATCGGCCGGGGACAAGAATGAAAAACTGTTTTTT.

Ten or more counts support this clonotype. This chain links TRBV27 with TRBJ1-6; perhaps TRBD1 as D (5 bases). Deletions cut 5 bases from V and 6 bases from J, with 11 bases between. The length of the CDR3 is 14 residues. The germline gives CDR1 MNHEY, CDR2 SMNVEV (reference sequence). Written as DNA, the CDR3 is TGTGCCAGCAGTCTGACAGTTTCTAATTCACCCCTCCACTTT. This codes for CASSLTVSNSPLHF.

This clonotype was seen many times. The V and J genes are TRBV4-1 and TRBJ2-2, with D unclear. This CDR3 has 15 amino acids. Germline V gives CDR1 MGHRA, CDR2 YSYEKL. Trimming removed 6 bases from V and 3 bases from J, with 14 bases in between. The CDR3 coding sequence is TGCGCCAGCAGATTAGTCGAGGAACACACCGGGGAGCTGTTTTTT. It codes for CASRLVEEHTGELFF.

This clonotype was counted many times. The chain employs TRBV20-1 and TRBJ1-5, with unresolved D. Germline loops: CDR1 DFQATT, CDR2 SNEGSKA (reference sequence). The CDR3 sequence is 15 residues long. The ends were cut back, 0 bases at V and 5 bases at J, with 14 bases in the middle. The CDR3 nucleotides read TGCAGTGCTAGAGAGGATGGGTATTTATATCAGCCCCAGCATTTT. Translated: CSAREDGYLYQPQHF.

With respect to this clonotype: This could be a read error, since a much larger clone is one nucleotide away. The gene calls are TRBV6-4 and TRBJ2-1; 8 bases align to TRBD2. Germline CDR1 MRHNA, CDR2 SNTAGT. CDR3 length equals 15 residues. V dropped 5 bases and J dropped 7; count of bases not matched to a gene: 10. CDR3 nucleotides: TGTGCCAGCAGTCCCGGAGCAGCGGGGGCGAATGAGCAGTTCTTC. Protein product: CASSPGAAGANEQFF.

As for this clonotype: A much larger clone differs by one base, so this may be a read error. The V and J genes are TRBV6-2 or TRBV6-3 and TRBJ2-1, with a weak D call TRBD1 (5 bases). The end of the DNA is better explained by TRBJ2-7, so the J call may be wrong. This CDR3 is built from 15 residues. CDR1 is MNHEY and CDR2 is SVGEGT in the germline V gene. CDR3 residues: CASSSLGARYNEQYF. The CDR3 DNA is TGTGCCAGCAGTTCCCTAGGGGCTCGCTACAATGAGCAGTACTTC.

This clonotype was seen ten or more times. The gene calls are TRBV5-8 and TRBJ2-7; 8 bases are shared with TRBD1. The CDR3 has 13 residues. Trimming at V came to 2 bases and at J to 12 bases, leaving 10 bases not matched to a gene. Germline CDR1 and CDR2: SGHTS and YDEGEE. CDR3 sequence: CASSFGDRRKGYF. The CDR3 DNA is TGTGCCAGCAGCTTTGGGGACAGGAGGAAGGGGTACTTC.

This clonotype was counted many times. V and J are TRBV11-2 and TRBJ1-5; D is ambiguous. The V end was cut by 5 bases, the J end by 8 bases, with 22 bases between. The CDR3 covers 16 residues. Per the germline V gene, CDR1 is SGHAT and CDR2 is FQNNGV. The DNA of the CDR3 is TGTGCCAGCAGCCAGGAAGGAGGAGGGCTCGGGGAGCCCCAGCATTTT. This codes for CASSQEGGGLGEPQHF.

This sequence joins TRBV5-1 and TRBJ2-5; TRBD2 aligns across 8 bases. Trimming removed 5 bases from V and 2 bases from J; junction bases left unmatched: 8. Germline V gene lookup returns CDR1 SGHRS and CDR2 YFSETQ. The CDR3 loop spans 15 amino acids. The CDR3 coding sequence is TGCGCCAGCAGAAGGACTAGCAGGGTGCAAGAGACCCAGTACTTC. This translates into CASRRTSRVQETQYF.

This clonotype has a handful of counts. A much larger clone differs from this one at a single base, so this may be a read error. This chain connects TRBV29-1 to TRBJ2-7, with 8 bases identical to TRBD1. The junction had 21 bases not matched to a gene; V was cut back by 7 bases and J by 7 bases. The CDR3 has 16 amino acids. Germline values: CDR1 SQVTM, CDR2 ANQGSEA. CDR3 loop: CSGGTGDRWGYNEQYF. The CDR3 DNA reads as TGCAGCGGCGGGACAGGAGACCGTTGGGGTTACAATGAGCAGTACTTC.

The table lists this clonotype with a few counts. The CDR3 DNA reads TGTGCCAGCAGCTTAGCGCCCCACCACGAGCAGTACTTC. This translates into CASSLAPHHEQYF. This chain connects TRBV7-9 to TRBJ2-7; D gene uncertain. Germline V lookup: CDR1 SEHNR, CDR2 FQNEAQ (reference sequence). The CDR3 is 13 residues long. Trimming left V 0 bases short and J 5 bases short, with 8 bases between.